The 26 T cell receptor beta chains below were found in one sample sequenced in a study of spatial heterogeneity in lung cancer. TCRdb analysed the 5' RACE reads with MiXCR anew, one entry per CDR3 protein. The sample lists tens of thousands of distinct CDR3 sequences, about 12% occurring once. Stated time point: sample taken at primary tumor resection. No cell sorting; template was whole RNA from tumor, lung tissue or PBMC. The material sequenced was PBMCs, taken at surgery. The receptors derive from a male donor with early-stage non-small cell lung cancer.

The rearrangement joins TRBV20-1 to TRBJ1-2; no firm D call. Trimming stripped 3 bases from V and 1 base from J, with 9 bases between. Germline values: CDR1 DFQATT, CDR2 SNEGSKA (reference sequence). The CDR3 sequence is 13 residues long. Written as DNA, the CDR3 is TGCAGTGCTAGTCTCGAGGTTAACTATGGCTACACCTTC. Encoded protein: CSASLEVNYGYTF.

Only a few counts were recorded for this clonotype. In DNA form, the CDR3 reads TGTGCCAGCAGCCACCTGACTCGGACAGGGAGCTCCTATAATTCACCCCTCCACTTT. Translation gives CASSHLTRTGSSYNSPLHF. The chain uses TRBV11-2 and TRBJ1-6; TRBD1 matches at 8 bases. The ends lost 5 bases at V and 0 bases at J; junction bases unmatched: 12. The CDR3 is 19 amino acids. In germline, CDR1 is SGHAT, CDR2 FQNNGV.

In its sample, this clonotype was seen many times. V is TRBV7-2 and J is TRBJ2-3; unclear D gene. The germline V gene has CDR1 SGHTA and CDR2 FQGNSA. The CDR3 loop spans 13 amino acids. V lost 5 bases and J 6 bases, leaving 12 bases between the germline ends. The CDR3 DNA sequence: TGTGCCAGCAGCCCATTAACCCTGGATACGCAGTATTTT. It is translated as CASSPLTLDTQYF.

There are a few counts of this clonotype. The chain links TRBV7-9 to TRBJ2-2; 8 nucleotides align to TRBD2. CDR1 and CDR2 (germline): SEHNR, FQNEAQ (reference sequence). Trimming at V came to 10 bases and at J to 4 bases, leaving 11 bases not matched to a gene. This CDR3 region has 15 residues. In nucleotides, the CDR3 is TGTGCCACCTTATCACTGGCGGGGGGCACCGGGGAGCTGTTTTTT. The encoded protein is CATLSLAGGTGELFF.

The J gene is TRBJ2-3, the V gene TRBV7-3, with 8 bases that match TRBD2. Losses at the gene ends were 0 bases for V and 4 bases for J; bases not matched to a gene: 18. The germline V gene encodes CDR1 SGHTA and CDR2 FQGTGA. The CDR3 is made up of 20 amino acids. CDR3 bases: TGTGCCAGCAGCTTAACGCGAAGTGGGATAGGGCGGGAGGACCCAGATACGCAGTATTTT. It yields the protein CASSLTRSGIGREDPDTQYF.

The chain combines TRBV7-8 with TRBJ1-5, with D perhaps matching TRBD1 (6 bases). Germline loops: CDR1 SGHVS, CDR2 FQNEAQ. This CDR3 has 14 amino acids. Trimming stripped 0 bases from V and 6 bases from J, with 9 bases between. The CDR3 here is CASSLAGGGQPQHF. CDR3 in DNA: TGTGCCAGCAGCTTAGCGGGGGGCGGTCAGCCCCAGCATTTT.

The J gene is TRBJ2-7, the V gene TRBV20-1, with TRBD2 as a possible D gene (5 bases). CDR1 DFQATT and CDR2 SNEGSKA come from the germline V gene (reference sequence). This CDR3 has 15 residues. V was shortened by 6 bases and J by 0 bases, with 18 bases between the two germline ends. The CDR3 loop reads CSAPSSSRASYEQYF. Written as DNA, the CDR3 is TGCAGTGCCCCTAGTTCGTCGAGGGCCTCCTACGAGCAGTACTTC.

CDR3 DNA sequence: TGTGCCAGCAGCACCATTCGATACTCCAACGGGACTAGCAATCAGCCCCAGCATTTT. This sequence encodes CASSTIRYSNGTSNQPQHF. V is TRBV21-1 and J is TRBJ1-5; the listed D gene, TRBD1, was not tested against the DNA. TRBV21-1 is a recognized pseudogene. CDR3 length: 19 residues.

In this sample, this clonotype turned up many times. The genes are TRBV27 and TRBJ2-7, with 7 bases aligning to TRBD2. Germline V gives CDR1 MNHEY, CDR2 SMNVEV (reference sequence). V lost 9 bases, J lost 1 base, and 9 bases stayed unmatched. This CDR3 spans 14 amino acids. The DNA of the CDR3 is TGTGCCAGTACGGACGGGAGGAGGTCCTACGAGCAGTACTTC. It specifies CASTDGRRSYEQYF.

This clonotype was detected only a few times. The chain uses TRBV7-9 and TRBJ1-2, with D perhaps TRBD1 (5 bases). CDR3 length: 12 residues. Trimming took off 3 bases at V and 8 bases at J, with 10 bases between the two ends. Germline lookup yields CDR1 SEHNR and CDR2 FQNEAQ (reference sequence). CDR3 coding DNA: TGTGCCAGCAGCTTCGGTCAGGGAGGCTACACCTTC. It codes for CASSFGQGGYTF.

This clonotype was recorded many times. The chain combines TRBV5-6 with TRBJ2-3, with 11 positions matching TRBD2. Germline CDR1 SGHDT, CDR2 YYEEEE. V trimming: 0 bases; J trimming: 8 bases; junction bases outside the gene matches: 2. The CDR3 is 14 amino acids. In DNA, the CDR3 is TGTGCCAGCAGCTTGGTAGCGGGGGGGCTTACGCAGTATTTT. Translating it yields CASSLVAGGLTQYF.

The chain carries TRBV7-9 and TRBJ2-7; D possibly corresponds to TRBD1 (6 bases). V was trimmed by 5 bases and J by 6 bases, leaving 17 bases between them. Germline V gene sequence: CDR1 SEHNR, CDR2 FQNEAQ (reference sequence). The CDR3 runs to 14 residues. CDR3 in DNA: TGTGCCAGCAGCGATTCCGGGACAAATGGCGAGCAGTACTTC. Its protein product is CASSDSGTNGEQYF.

V and J are TRBV20-1 and TRBJ1-6; D ambiguous. The V and J ends lost 4 bases and 7 bases respectively, with 17 bases between them. In germline, CDR1 is DFQATT, CDR2 SNEGSKA (reference sequence). CDR3 size: 15 residues. Here the CDR3 reads CSATVAPVSNSPLHF. CDR3 coding DNA: TGCAGTGCTACCGTAGCGCCGGTGTCCAATTCACCCCTCCACTTT.

The chain joins TRBV20-1 to TRBJ2-7; the match to TRBD2 covers 10 bases. V dropped 2 bases and J dropped 0; count of bases not matched to a gene: 4. CDR1 and CDR2 (germline): DFQATT, SNEGSKA (reference sequence). This CDR3 region has 15 residues. Written as DNA, the CDR3 is TGCAGTGCTAGATTAGCGGGGGGCCGCTCCTACGAGCAGTACTTC. Translation gives CSARLAGGRSYEQYF.

This clonotype was seen more than once but under ten times. The junction departs from germline at one end; a sequencing error may be responsible. The V and J genes are TRBV6-5 and TRBJ1-1; perhaps TRBD1 as D (6 bases). This CDR3 is built from 15 residues. Per the germline V gene, CDR1 is MNHEY and CDR2 is SVGAGI. CDR3 bases: TGTGCCAGCAGCCGCGGGGGCAGGGTGAATACTGAAGCTTTCTTT. The encoded protein is CASSRGGRVNTEAFF.

The chain is built from TRBV28 and TRBJ2-1; D ambiguous. CDR1 is MDHEN and CDR2 is SYDVKM in the germline V gene. V was trimmed by 5 bases and J by 9 bases, leaving 14 bases between them. The CDR3 contains 13 residues. The CDR3 DNA reads as TGTGCCAGCAGTGGGGAATATGCCGGTGAGCAGTTCTTC. Translation: CASSGEYAGEQFF.

This clonotype appeared many times. V usage is TRBV29-1 and J usage is TRBJ2-5; D is undetermined. The CDR3 is 12 amino acids. V gave up 3 bases and J gave up 2 bases, with 7 bases separating them. CDR1 and CDR2 from the germline V gene are SQVTM and ANQGSEA. This chain's CDR3 is CSVESGQETQYF. The CDR3, as DNA: TGCAGCGTTGAGTCTGGGCAAGAGACCCAGTACTTC.

The J gene is TRBJ1-1, the V gene TRBV12-3 or TRBV12-4, with 8 bases that match TRBD1. The CDR3 contains 15 residues. The trim removed 6 bases at V and 4 bases at J, leaving 10 bases unmatched. This CDR3 is CASSRLGQGATEAFF. The CDR3 DNA sequence: TGTGCCAGCAGCCGCCTCGGACAGGGTGCCACTGAAGCTTTCTTT.

The CDR3 region has the DNA TGCGCCAGCAGCACCGGGGGGGCGAACGAGCAGTACTTC. It translates to CASSTGGANEQYF. The rearrangement uses TRBV5-1 and TRBJ2-7, with 8 bases aligning to TRBD2. Trimming removed 4 bases from V and 5 bases from J; junction bases left unmatched: 5. From germline, CDR1 is SGHRS and CDR2 YFSETQ. CDR3 size: 13 residues.

This clonotype has at least ten counts. The V call is TRBV9, the J call TRBJ2-3; D possibly corresponds to TRBD2 (7 bases). Trimming removed 6 bases at V and 0 bases at J, with 11 bases between. Germline CDR1 reads SGDLS; CDR2 reads YYNGEE. This CDR3 spans 14 amino acids. As DNA, the CDR3 is TGTGCCAGCAACCGGGGGGCTAGCACAGATACGCAGTATTTT. Its protein is CASNRGASTDTQYF. The entire variable domain, with the rest obtained from reference TRBV9 and TRBJ2-3, is as follows: DSGVTQTPKHLITATGQRVTLRCSPRSGDLSVYWYQQSLDQGLQFLIQYYNGEERAKGNILERFSAQQFPDLHSELNLSSLELGDSALYFCASNRGASTDTQYFGPGTRLTVL.

This clonotype was seen a few times. The chain is built from TRBV18 and TRBJ2-7, with a tentative D call TRBD2 (5 bases). In germline, CDR1 is KGHSH, CDR2 LQKENI. Trimming removed 4 bases at V and 3 bases at J, with 7 bases between. This CDR3 spans 12 amino acids. The CDR3 is CASSRGIYEQYF. The DNA of the CDR3 is TGTGCCAGCTCACGAGGGATCTACGAGCAGTACTTC.

This chain links TRBV10-3 with TRBJ2-3; possible D gene TRBD2, 5 bases. Per germline, CDR1 ENHRY and CDR2 SYGVKD. The V end was cut by 3 bases, the J end by 5 bases, with 15 bases between. The CDR3 loop spans 15 amino acids. CDR3: CAISDPLGLGDTQYF. The CDR3 bases are TGTGCCATCAGTGACCCCCTTGGACTCGGAGATACGCAGTATTTT.

This clonotype was detected a few times. The chain employs TRBV24-1 and TRBJ2-1; D may be TRBD2 (5 bases). The germline gives CDR1 KGHDR, CDR2 SFDVKD. V lost 4 bases and J lost 1, with 7 bases in between. The CDR3 is made up of 14 amino acids. This CDR3 is CATSETGSYNEQFF. The CDR3 nucleotides read TGTGCCACCAGTGAGACGGGATCCTACAATGAGCAGTTCTTC.

The chain carries TRBV7-8 and TRBJ2-1, with 8 bases aligning to TRBD1. The CDR3 is 14 residues long. Germline V gene data show CDR1 as SGHVS and CDR2 as FQNEAQ. V dropped 7 bases and J dropped 9; count of bases not matched to a gene: 11. The CDR3 reads CASIRTGTPSEQFF. The CDR3 DNA follows: TGTGCCAGCATCCGGACAGGGACCCCCTCTGAGCAGTTCTTC.

The chain links TRBV3-1 to TRBJ1-1; weak D call: TRBD1 (6 bases). V lost 5 bases and J 8 bases, leaving 9 bases between the germline ends. CDR3 size: 11 residues. Germline CDR1 and CDR2: LGHDT and YNNKEL (reference sequence). In nucleotides, the CDR3 is TGTGCCAGCAGCTACAGGGCCGAAGCTTTCTTT. This sequence encodes CASSYRAEAFF. The full variable domain, with the rest looked up from reference TRBV3-1 and TRBJ1-1, is DTAVSQTPKYLVTQMGNDKSIKCEQNLGHDTMYWYKQDSKKFLKIMFSYNNKELIINETVPNRFSPKSPDKAHLNLHINSLELGDSAVYFCASSYRAEAFFGQGTRLTVV.

This clonotype has a handful of counts. This chain links TRBV20-1 with TRBJ2-3; D is ambiguous. This CDR3 is built from 12 residues. Germline CDR1 DFQATT, CDR2 SNEGSKA (reference sequence). Trimming cost V 8 bases and J 0 bases, with 9 bases left between them. CDR3 sequence reads: CSLGPSTDTQYF. CDR3 nucleotides: TGCAGTCTAGGACCTAGCACAGATACGCAGTATTTT.